The clone carrying this TCR beta chain was counted a few times. Its antigen is undetermined. TCRdb analysed the reads with MiXCR anew, one entry per CDR3 protein. This table has approximately 1,000,000 distinct CDR3 sequences, roughly 30% appearing once. Trimming took 6 bases from V and 6 from J, leaving 8 bases between them. The V gene's germline CDR1 is SEHNR and CDR2 FQNEAQ (reference sequence). This CDR3 spans 12 amino acids. This sample is drawn from a study of T cell repertoires in cytomegalovirus infection. Study conclusions and caveats: Across the ex vivo response, the dominant clonotypes were HLA-C-restricted CMV-specific TCR beta clonotypes. Carriers of CMV plus the relevant HLA were identified by cumulative public TCR beta family frequency.

This receptor was taken from a human donor in good health (CMV status not recorded). Some clones in this sample may be carry-over from other donors' samples. Sequencing was performed on cultured CD8+ T cells from PBMCs, taken from culture after CMV antigen stimulation. V usage is TRBV7-9 and J usage is TRBJ2-2; D uncertain. CDR3 protein: CASSSSPGELFF. The CDR3 region has the DNA TGTGCCAGCAGTTCTTCCCCCGGGGAGCTGTTTTTT.